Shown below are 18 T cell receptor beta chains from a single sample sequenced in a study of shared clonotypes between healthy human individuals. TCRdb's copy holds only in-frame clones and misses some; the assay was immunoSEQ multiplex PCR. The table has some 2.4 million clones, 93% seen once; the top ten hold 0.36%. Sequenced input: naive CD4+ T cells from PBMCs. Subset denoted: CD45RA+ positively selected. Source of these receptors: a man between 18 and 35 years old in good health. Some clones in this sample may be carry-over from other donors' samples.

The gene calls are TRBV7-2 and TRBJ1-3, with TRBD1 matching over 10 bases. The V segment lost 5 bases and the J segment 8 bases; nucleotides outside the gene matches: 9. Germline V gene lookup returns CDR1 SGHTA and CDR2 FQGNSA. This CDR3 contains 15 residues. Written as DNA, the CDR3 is TGTGCCAGCAGCCCACGTCCCGGGACAGGGGACACCATATATTTT. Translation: CASSPRPGTGDTIYF.

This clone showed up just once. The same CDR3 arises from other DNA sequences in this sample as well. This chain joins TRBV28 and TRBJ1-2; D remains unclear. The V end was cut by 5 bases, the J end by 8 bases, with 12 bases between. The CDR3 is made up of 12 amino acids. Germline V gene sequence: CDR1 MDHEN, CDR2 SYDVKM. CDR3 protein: CASSLRALGYTF. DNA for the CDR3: TGTGCCAGCAGTCTCCGGGCCCTCGGCTACACCTTC.

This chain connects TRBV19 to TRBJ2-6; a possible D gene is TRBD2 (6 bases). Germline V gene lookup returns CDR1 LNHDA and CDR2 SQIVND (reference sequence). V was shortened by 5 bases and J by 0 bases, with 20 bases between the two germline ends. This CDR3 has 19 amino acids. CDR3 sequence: CASSPRQWGDLSGANVLTF. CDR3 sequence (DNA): TGTGCCAGTAGTCCTCGACAGTGGGGGGATCTCTCTGGGGCCAACGTCCTGACTTTC.

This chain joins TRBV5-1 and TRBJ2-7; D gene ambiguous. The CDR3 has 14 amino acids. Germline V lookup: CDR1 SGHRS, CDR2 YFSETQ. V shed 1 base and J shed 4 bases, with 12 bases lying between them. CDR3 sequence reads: CASSLRSAGYEQYF. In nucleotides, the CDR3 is TGCGCCAGCAGCTTGAGATCGGCAGGATACGAGCAGTACTTC.

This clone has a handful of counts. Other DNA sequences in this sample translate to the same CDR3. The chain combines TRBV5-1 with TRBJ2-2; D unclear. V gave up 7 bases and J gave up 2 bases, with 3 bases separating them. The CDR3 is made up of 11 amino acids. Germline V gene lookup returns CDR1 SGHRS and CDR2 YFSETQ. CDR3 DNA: TGCGCCAGCCGAAACACCGGGGAGCTGTTTTTT. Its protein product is CASRNTGELFF.

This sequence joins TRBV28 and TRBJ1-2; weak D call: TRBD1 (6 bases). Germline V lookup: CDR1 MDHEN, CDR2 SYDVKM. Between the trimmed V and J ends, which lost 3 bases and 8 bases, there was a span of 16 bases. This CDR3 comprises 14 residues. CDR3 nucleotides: TGTGCCAGCAGTTTCGGGGGGGCGCCTGGCGGCTACACCTTC. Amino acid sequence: CASSFGGAPGGYTF.

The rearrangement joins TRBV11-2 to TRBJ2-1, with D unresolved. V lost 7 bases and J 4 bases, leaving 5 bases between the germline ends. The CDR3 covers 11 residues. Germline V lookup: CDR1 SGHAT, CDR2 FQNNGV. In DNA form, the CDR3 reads TGTGCCAGCACGGCTTACAATGAGCAGTTCTTC. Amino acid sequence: CASTAYNEQFF.

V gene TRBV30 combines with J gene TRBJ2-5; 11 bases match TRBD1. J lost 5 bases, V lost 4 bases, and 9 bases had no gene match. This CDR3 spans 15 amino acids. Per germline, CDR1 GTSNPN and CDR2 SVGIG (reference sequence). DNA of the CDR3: TGTGCCTGGACCCCAGGACAGGGGGCGCAGGAGACCCAGTACTTC. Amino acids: CAWTPGQGAQETQYF.

The CDR3 DNA sequence: TGTGCCAGTAGTCCTCGGGGGGACACATATAGCAATCAGCCCCAGCATTTT. Amino acids: CASSPRGDTYSNQPQHF. The rearrangement uses TRBV19 and TRBJ1-5; D might be TRBD1 (6 bases). The V gene's germline CDR1 is LNHDA and CDR2 SQIVND (reference sequence). Trimming left V 5 bases short and J 0 bases short, with 17 bases between. This CDR3 spans 17 amino acids. Supplemented by reference TRBV19 and TRBJ1-5, the full variable domain reads DGGITQSPKYLFRKEGQNVTLSCEQNLNHDAMYWYRQDPGQGLRLIYYSQIVNDFQKGDIAEGYSVSREKKESFPLTVTSAQKNPTAFYLCASSPRGDTYSNQPQHFGDGTRLSIL.

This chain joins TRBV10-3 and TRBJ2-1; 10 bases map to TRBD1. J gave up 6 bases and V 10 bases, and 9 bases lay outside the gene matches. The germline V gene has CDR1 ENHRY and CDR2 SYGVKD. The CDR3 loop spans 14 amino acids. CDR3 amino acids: CATRQGALGNEQFF. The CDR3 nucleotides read TGTGCCACCCGACAGGGGGCTTTGGGCAATGAGCAGTTCTTC.

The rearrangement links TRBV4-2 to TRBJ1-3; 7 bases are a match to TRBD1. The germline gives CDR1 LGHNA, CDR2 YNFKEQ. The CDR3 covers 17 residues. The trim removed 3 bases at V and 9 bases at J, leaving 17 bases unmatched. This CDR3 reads CASSQEHRTGGVLTIYF. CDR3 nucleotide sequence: TGTGCCAGCAGCCAGGAGCACCGGACAGGCGGGGTACTCACCATATATTTT.

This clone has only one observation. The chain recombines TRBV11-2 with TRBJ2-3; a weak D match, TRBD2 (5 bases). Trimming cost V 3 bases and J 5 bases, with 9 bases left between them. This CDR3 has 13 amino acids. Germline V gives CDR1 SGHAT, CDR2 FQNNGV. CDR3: CASSLVSVDTQYF. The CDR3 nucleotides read TGTGCCAGCAGCTTGGTTAGCGTAGATACGCAGTATTTT.

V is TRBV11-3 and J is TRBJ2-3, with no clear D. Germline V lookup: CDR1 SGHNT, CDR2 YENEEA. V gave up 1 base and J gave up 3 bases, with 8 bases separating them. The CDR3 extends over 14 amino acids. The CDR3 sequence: CASSLGARTDTQYF. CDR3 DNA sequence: TGTGCCAGCAGCTTAGGAGCCCGTACAGATACGCAGTATTTT.

CDR3 region: CASSPLQVNTEAFF. The CDR3 DNA is TGTGCCAGCTCACCATTACAGGTGAACACTGAAGCTTTCTTT. This chain connects TRBV18 to TRBJ1-1, with D possibly TRBD1 on 5 matching bases. The CDR3 consists of 14 residues. CDR1 and CDR2 from the germline V gene are KGHSH and LQKENI. The V gene lost 2 bases and the J gene lost 0 bases, with 7 bases spanning the gap.

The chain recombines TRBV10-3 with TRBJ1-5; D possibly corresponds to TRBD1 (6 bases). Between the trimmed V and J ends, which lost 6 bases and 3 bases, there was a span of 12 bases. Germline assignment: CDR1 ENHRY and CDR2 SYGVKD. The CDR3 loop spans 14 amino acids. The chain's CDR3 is CAIRGSGDNQPQHF. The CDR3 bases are TGTGCCATCAGGGGGTCAGGGGACAATCAGCCCCAGCATTTT.

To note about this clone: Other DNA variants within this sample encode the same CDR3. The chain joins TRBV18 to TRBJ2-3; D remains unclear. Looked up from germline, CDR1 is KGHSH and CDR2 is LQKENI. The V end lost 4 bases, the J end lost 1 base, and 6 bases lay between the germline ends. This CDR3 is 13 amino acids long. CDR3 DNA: TGTGCCAGCTCACAAGGTGGCACAGATACGCAGTATTTT. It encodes CASSQGGTDTQYF.

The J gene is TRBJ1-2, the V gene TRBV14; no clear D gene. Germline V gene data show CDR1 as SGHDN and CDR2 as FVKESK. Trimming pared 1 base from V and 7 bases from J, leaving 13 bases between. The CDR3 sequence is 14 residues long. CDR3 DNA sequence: TGTGCCAGCAGCCAAGTTAGTGGACGAGGTGGCTACACCTTC. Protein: CASSQVSGRGGYTF.

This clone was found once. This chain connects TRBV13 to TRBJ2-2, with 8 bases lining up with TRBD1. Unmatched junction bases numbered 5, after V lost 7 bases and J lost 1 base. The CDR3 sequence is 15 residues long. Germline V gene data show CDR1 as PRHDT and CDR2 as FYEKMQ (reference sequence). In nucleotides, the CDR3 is TGTGCCAGCACACGACAGGGGTGGAACACCGGGGAGCTGTTTTTT. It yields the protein CASTRQGWNTGELFF.